The next 30 T cell receptor beta chains were all read from a single sample in a study of shared clonotypes between healthy human individuals. Assay: immunoSEQ multiplex PCR; the TCRdb copy retains only in-frame clones and omits some. This sample has 2 million to 2.5 million clones, with 85% to 95% found just once. The sequenced sample was naive CD4+ T cells from PBMCs. Subset of the sample: CD45RA+ positively selected. Receptors originate from a man aged 18 to 29 in good health. Some clones in this sample may be carry-over from other donors' samples.

J is TRBJ2-1 and V is TRBV11-2; D gene unclear. The CDR3 totals 18 residues. With 4 bases removed from V and 0 bases from J, the gap between germline ends came to 19 bases. CDR1 is SGHAT, CDR2 FQNNGV, per germline. This chain's CDR3 is CASSSLIGPSSSYNEQFF. The CDR3 DNA is TGTGCCAGCAGCTCCCTTATCGGTCCATCGAGCTCCTACAATGAGCAGTTCTTC. Complete variable domain (other parts from reference TRBV11-2 and TRBJ2-1): EAGVAQSPRYKIIEKRQSVAFWCNPISGHATLYWYQQILGQGPKLLIQFQNNGVVDDSQLPKDRFSAERLKGVDSTLKIQPAKLEDSAVYLCASSSLIGPSSSYNEQFFGPGTRLTVL.

The J gene is TRBJ1-5, the V gene TRBV5-4; tentative D call: TRBD1 (6 bases). Trimming removed 1 base at V and 4 bases at J, with 18 bases between. Germline V gene data show CDR1 as SGHNT and CDR2 as YYREEE (reference sequence). The CDR3 covers 17 residues. In DNA, the CDR3 is TGTGCCAGCAGCTTGTCCGACCCCAGGGACACAAATCAGCCCCAGCATTTT. Protein: CASSLSDPRDTNQPQHF.

The rearrangement joins TRBV6-4 to TRBJ2-7; 7 bases map to TRBD2. V was clipped by 10 bases and J by 0 bases; unmatched bases: 9. The germline CDR1 and CDR2 sequences are MRHNA and SNTAGT. The CDR3 loop spans 14 amino acids. CDR3 sequence (DNA): TGTGCCAAAAGAGCGGGACCTAACTCCTACGAGCAGTACTTC. Translation gives CAKRAGPNSYEQYF.

The chain combines TRBV4-1 with TRBJ1-1, with TRBD1 identical over 7 bases. V trimming: 1 base; J trimming: 11 bases; junction bases outside the gene matches: 7. Germline CDR1 and CDR2: MGHRA and YSYEKL. The CDR3 loop spans 13 amino acids. CDR3 in DNA: TGCGCCAGCAGCCAAGTAGCGACAGGGTTGGCTTTCTTT. The encoded protein is CASSQVATGLAFF.

The chain has TRBV10-3 and TRBJ2-1; D gene uncertain. The germline V gene encodes CDR1 ENHRY and CDR2 SYGVKD. The CDR3 length is 13 residues. Between the trimmed V and J ends, which lost 7 bases and 1 base, there was a span of 8 bases. CDR3 DNA sequence: TGTGCCATCACGTCAGCGTCCTACAATGAGCAGTTCTTC. Its translation: CAITSASYNEQFF.

This clone was picked up a small number of times. As DNA, the CDR3 is TGCGCCAGCAGCTTCGGGCCCACTGAAGCTTTCTTT. It yields the protein CASSFGPTEAFF. V and J are TRBV5-1 and TRBJ1-1; D not resolved. CDR1 and CDR2 (germline): SGHRS, YFSETQ. V shed 2 bases and J shed 4 bases, with 6 bases lying between them. The CDR3 extends over 12 amino acids. Supplemented by reference TRBV5-1 and TRBJ1-1, the full variable domain reads KAGVTQTPRYLIKTRGQQVTLSCSPISGHRSVSWYQQTPGQGLQFLFEYFSETQRNKGNFPGRFSGRQFSNSRSEMNVSTLELGDSALYLCASSFGPTEAFFGQGTRLTVV.

The rearrangement joins TRBV4-2 to TRBJ1-4; no firm D call. Trimming stripped 1 base from V and 8 bases from J, with 17 bases between. This CDR3 is built from 16 residues. Per the germline V gene, CDR1 is LGHNA and CDR2 is YNFKEQ. CDR3 nucleotides: TGTGCCAGCAGCCAAGGTTTCCAGCAATTATCGGAAAAACTGTTTTTT. This gives the protein CASSQGFQQLSEKLFF.

V usage is TRBV11-2 and J usage is TRBJ2-1; the D gene is possibly TRBD2 (6 bases). V was trimmed by 5 bases and J by 5 bases, leaving 16 bases between them. The V gene's germline CDR1 is SGHAT and CDR2 FQNNGV. The CDR3 has 15 amino acids. The CDR3 is CASSLGPGDDNEQFF. The CDR3 coding sequence is TGTGCCAGCAGCCTCGGGCCGGGGGACGACAATGAGCAGTTCTTC.

This clone was observed a single time. V and J are TRBV27 and TRBJ2-5; TRBD1 or TRBD2 may be the D gene (5 bases each). Trimming pared 2 bases from V and 2 bases from J, leaving 9 bases between. CDR1 MNHEY and CDR2 SMNVEV come from the germline V gene (reference sequence). The CDR3 runs 14 residues. CDR3 in DNA: TGTGCCAGCAGTTTACACGGGGCACAAGAGACCCAGTACTTC. Translated, it gives CASSLHGAQETQYF.

CDR3 DNA: TGTGCCAGCAGTACCGGGACAGGGCATTCACCCCTCCACTTT. Protein: CASSTGTGHSPLHF. The J gene is TRBJ1-6, the V gene TRBV28; the match to TRBD1 covers 9 bases. The V gene's germline CDR1 is MDHEN and CDR2 SYDVKM. Germline trimming cut 5 bases from V and 8 bases from J; bases unmatched to any gene: 4. This CDR3 comprises 14 residues.

The CDR3 bases are TGTGCCAGCAGCAGGACAGCTGACGGCTACACCTTC. Its translation: CASSRTADGYTF. This chain uses TRBV7-8 with TRBJ1-2; D perhaps matches TRBD1 (6 bases). CDR3 length: 12 residues. Germline V gives CDR1 SGHVS, CDR2 FQNEAQ. V was cut by 5 bases and J by 8 bases, with 12 bases left in between.

The J gene is TRBJ2-4, the V gene TRBV18; D perhaps matches TRBD1 (9 bases). V was shortened by 1 base and J by 2 bases, with 18 bases between the two germline ends. Germline CDR1 is KGHSH and CDR2 is LQKENI. The CDR3 runs to 18 residues. In nucleotides, the CDR3 is TGTGCCAGCTCACCACTGACAGGGGGACTAGGGACCAAAAACATTCAGTACTTC. Encoded protein: CASSPLTGGLGTKNIQYF. The full variable domain, its missing parts supplied by reference TRBV18 and TRBJ2-4, is NAGVMQNPRHLVRRRGQEARLRCSPMKGHSHVYWYRQLPEEGLKFMVYLQKENIIDESGMPKERFSAEFPKEGPSILRIQQVVRGDSAAYFCASSPLTGGLGTKNIQYFGAGTRLSVL.

The chain joins TRBV5-8 to TRBJ2-5, with D possibly called TRBD1 or TRBD2 (5 bases each). CDR1 is SGHTS and CDR2 is YDEGEE in the germline V gene. This CDR3 contains 15 residues. The V gene lost 0 bases and the J gene lost 5 bases, with 14 bases spanning the gap. The CDR3 here is CASSLAGQALETQYF. The DNA for the CDR3 is TGTGCCAGCAGCTTGGCGGGGCAGGCGCTGGAGACCCAGTACTTC.

The chain employs TRBV5-5 and TRBJ2-5, with D tentatively TRBD1 (6 bases). The CDR3 is 16 residues long. V was shortened by 6 bases and J by 7 bases, with 25 bases between the two germline ends. In germline, CDR1 is SGHKS, CDR2 YYEKEE (reference sequence). The CDR3 reads CASIAGGRAPPLTQYF. The CDR3 nucleotides read TGTGCCAGCATCGCTGGGGGCAGGGCCCCCCCTTTGACCCAGTACTTC.

The chain joins TRBV4-1 to TRBJ2-7; 9 bases agree with TRBD2. The CDR3 sequence is 13 residues long. J was trimmed by 4 bases and V by 3 bases; bases with no gene match: 1. Germline V gene sequence: CDR1 MGHRA, CDR2 YSYEKL. CDR3 DNA: TGCGCCAGCAGCCAGCGGGAGGGGTACGAGCAGTACTTC. Translated, it gives CASSQREGYEQYF.

The chain is built from TRBV9 and TRBJ1-2; 10 bases match TRBD1. V lost 4 bases and J lost 7; bases outside the gene matches: 13. Germline values: CDR1 SGDLS, CDR2 YYNGEE. This CDR3 comprises 16 residues. The CDR3 nucleotides read TGTGCCAGCAGCCCAGTAGGGGGGACAGGGGTCTCTGGCTACACCTTC. It is translated as CASSPVGGTGVSGYTF.

The rearrangement uses TRBV15 and TRBJ2-7; possible D gene TRBD2, 6 bases. V shed 4 bases and J shed 5 bases, with 18 bases lying between them. The CDR3 is 15 residues long. Germline V gene lookup returns CDR1 LNHNV and CDR2 YYDKDF (reference sequence). CDR3 amino acids: CATSTPLGGTDEQYF. The CDR3 DNA is TGTGCCACCAGCACCCCCCTCGGGGGAACGGACGAGCAGTACTTC.

J is TRBJ2-2 and V is TRBV4-2, with TRBD2 identical over 7 bases. The CDR3 is made up of 16 amino acids. The V segment lost 4 bases and the J segment 0 bases; nucleotides outside the gene matches: 5. Germline values: CDR1 LGHNA, CDR2 YNFKEQ. CDR3 in DNA: TGTGCCAGCAGCCCGGCTAGCGGAACGAACACCGGGGAGCTGTTTTTT. Amino acids: CASSPASGTNTGELFF.

V is TRBV19 and J is TRBJ1-2; no clear D gene. Germline assignment: CDR1 LNHDA and CDR2 SQIVND (reference sequence). This CDR3 comprises 14 residues. V lost 1 base and J 7 bases, leaving 13 bases between the germline ends. The CDR3 DNA reads as TGTGCCAGTAGTATAGCGGCCTCCCGGGTTGGCTACACCTTC. This sequence encodes CASSIAASRVGYTF.

This clone was recorded once. The V gene is TRBV11-2, the J gene TRBJ2-3; unclear D gene. Germline CDR1 and CDR2: SGHAT and FQNNGV. This CDR3 contains 15 residues. Deletions cut 1 base from V and 2 bases from J, with 10 bases between. The CDR3: CASSLVRQDTDTQYF. The CDR3 DNA follows: TGTGCCAGCAGCTTAGTGCGGCAGGACACAGATACGCAGTATTTT.

This clone was detected once. The rearrangement links TRBV7-7 to TRBJ2-5; D is possibly TRBD1 or TRBD2 (5 bases each). Germline V gene sequence: CDR1 SSHAT, CDR2 FNYEAQ (reference sequence). CDR3 length equals 13 residues. V shed 4 bases and J shed 3 bases, with 9 bases lying between them. The CDR3 sequence: CASSSGAKETQYF. Here the CDR3 DNA reads TGTGCCAGCAGCTCCGGGGCCAAAGAGACCCAGTACTTC. The complete variable domain, with remaining parts taken from reference TRBV7-7 and TRBJ2-5, reads GAGVSQSPRYKVTKRGQDVTLRCDPISSHATLYWYQQALGQGPEFLTYFNYEAQPDKSGLPSDRFSAERPEGSISTLTIQRTEQRDSAMYRCASSSGAKETQYFGPGTRLLVL.

V is TRBV5-1 and J is TRBJ1-2, with no clear D. CDR1 is SGHRS, CDR2 YFSETQ, per germline. The CDR3 runs 15 residues. V was pared by 3 bases and J by 0 bases, with 12 bases between. The CDR3 sequence: CASSSSGSSNYGYTF. DNA of the CDR3: TGCGCCAGCAGCTCGAGCGGCAGTTCTAACTATGGCTACACCTTC.

This clone was seen just once. This chain links TRBV5-1 with TRBJ2-3, with a possible D match to TRBD1 (6 bases). Trimming removed 4 bases at V and 0 bases at J, with 12 bases between. CDR3 size: 15 residues. Germline V gene lookup returns CDR1 SGHRS and CDR2 YFSETQ. The CDR3 reads CASSGTTGSTDTQYF. The CDR3 DNA reads TGCGCCAGCAGCGGAACAACAGGGAGCACAGATACGCAGTATTTT.

The chain is built from TRBV28 and TRBJ2-1; tentatively, D is TRBD2 (6 bases). The V gene lost 3 bases and the J gene lost 14 bases, with 14 bases spanning the gap. The V gene's germline CDR1 is MDHEN and CDR2 SYDVKM. The CDR3 contains 12 residues. CDR3 nucleotide sequence: TGTGCCAGCAGTTTTTTCGGGAGTAGGGAGTTCTTC. This encodes CASSFFGSREFF.

The genes are TRBV19 and TRBJ2-7; TRBD2 matches at 9 bases. In germline, CDR1 is LNHDA, CDR2 SQIVND (reference sequence). J gave up 0 bases and V 7 bases, and 16 bases lay outside the gene matches. The CDR3 runs 18 residues. DNA of the CDR3: TGTGCCAGTAACCCAGGGAGAGGCGCTAGCGGGGACTCCTACGAGCAGTACTTC. Protein sequence: CASNPGRGASGDSYEQYF.

The chain combines TRBV19 with TRBJ1-4, with 9 bases matching TRBD1. The V gene end was trimmed by 4 bases and the J gene end by 5 bases; junction bases not matched to a gene: 5. In germline, CDR1 is LNHDA, CDR2 SQIVND (reference sequence). This CDR3 is built from 15 residues. CDR3 region: CASSTPGTGNEKLFF. The CDR3 bases are TGTGCCAGTAGTACCCCCGGGACAGGGAATGAAAAACTGTTTTTT. Based on the CDR3 plus reference TRBV19 and TRBJ1-4, the full variable domain is DGGITQSPKYLFRKEGQNVTLSCEQNLNHDAMYWYRQDPGQGLRLIYYSQIVNDFQKGDIAEGYSVSREKKESFPLTVTSAQKNPTAFYLCASSTPGTGNEKLFFGSGTQLSVL.

In the case of this clone: This sample also contains other DNA sequences that code for the same CDR3. This chain connects TRBV29-1 to TRBJ1-1, with D unresolved. This CDR3 is built from 13 residues. V shed 4 bases and J shed 0 bases, with 9 bases lying between them. Germline loops: CDR1 SQVTM, CDR2 ANQGSEA. In nucleotides, the CDR3 is TGCAGCGTTGCTGGCCGGATGAACACTGAAGCTTTCTTT. Residues: CSVAGRMNTEAFF.

The chain couples TRBV11-2 to TRBJ2-1; D remains unclear. V was trimmed by 1 base and J by 2 bases, leaving 9 bases between them. The germline CDR1 and CDR2 sequences are SGHAT and FQNNGV. The CDR3 runs to 15 residues. CDR3 sequence reads: CASSLVVGTYNEQFF. DNA of the CDR3: TGTGCCAGCAGCTTAGTGGTGGGCACCTACAATGAGCAGTTCTTC.

The V gene is TRBV11-2, the J gene TRBJ2-5; no definite D call. This CDR3 has 16 residues. Germline-derived CDR1 and CDR2 are SGHAT and FQNNGV. Between the trimmed V and J ends, which lost 5 bases and 5 bases, there was a span of 21 bases. The DNA for the CDR3 is TGTGCCAGCAGCCCACACACCACCAGTAATAGGGAGACCCAGTACTTC. Its protein is CASSPHTTSNRETQYF.

V usage is TRBV4-3 and J usage is TRBJ2-5; D gene ambiguous. The CDR3 sequence is 15 residues long. Trimming left V 1 base short and J 2 bases short, with 11 bases between. Germline V lookup: CDR1 LGHNA, CDR2 YSLEER. CDR3 nucleotide sequence: TGCGCCAGCAGCCAAGGGGCCTATGAACAAGAGACCCAGTACTTC. This sequence encodes CASSQGAYEQETQYF.